The 24 T cell receptor beta chains below all came from one sample that was sequenced in a study of shared clonotypes between healthy human individuals. Assay used: immunoSEQ multiplex PCR; TCRdb lists only in-frame clones, some missing. The repertoire has about 1.5 million clones, 95% to 99% of them found once; the top ten carry 0.4% to 0.55%. Sequenced sample: naive CD4+ T cells sorted from blood. Subset meaning: CD45RA+ positively selected. The receptors were gathered from a man between 25 and 39 years old in good health.

The CDR3 protein is CASSLEGATSPGYEQYF. DNA of the CDR3: TGTGCCAGCAGCTTAGAAGGGGCGACTAGCCCTGGCTACGAGCAGTACTTC. The chain uses TRBV11-3 and TRBJ2-7; 7 nucleotides match TRBD2. In germline, CDR1 is SGHNT, CDR2 YENEEA. This CDR3 has 17 residues. The trim removed 0 bases at V and 3 bases at J, leaving 11 bases unmatched.

The genes are TRBV6-5 and TRBJ2-7; D is perhaps TRBD2 (6 bases). This CDR3 has 15 residues. Germline V lookup: CDR1 MNHEY, CDR2 SVGAGI. Trimming stripped 6 bases from V and 7 bases from J, with 22 bases between. CDR3 in amino acids: CASSRAGGVDGEQYF. The CDR3, as DNA: TGTGCCAGCAGCAGAGCCGGAGGGGTTGATGGAGAGCAGTACTTC.

The chain employs TRBV5-4 and TRBJ2-7; D perhaps matches TRBD2 (7 bases). This CDR3 contains 17 residues. The germline V gene has CDR1 SGHNT and CDR2 YYREEE (reference sequence). Trimming pared 0 bases from V and 0 bases from J, leaving 16 bases between. Here the CDR3 reads CASSLGGPGRSSYEQYF. The CDR3 region has the DNA TGTGCCAGCAGCTTGGGGGGGCCCGGGAGGAGCTCCTACGAGCAGTACTTC. The full variable domain, with the rest looked up from reference TRBV5-4 and TRBJ2-7, is ETGVTQSPTHLIKTRGQQVTLRCSSQSGHNTVSWYQQALGQGPQFIFQYYREEENGRGNFPPRFSGLQFPNYSSELNVNALELDDSALYLCASSLGGPGRSSYEQYFGPGTRLTVT.

The rearrangement joins TRBV28 to TRBJ2-1; D possibly corresponds to TRBD2 (6 bases). Per germline, CDR1 MDHEN and CDR2 SYDVKM. The CDR3 sequence is 16 residues long. V lost 4 bases, J lost 0 bases, and 13 bases lay in between. This chain's CDR3 is CASSSLAPLSYNEQFF. The CDR3 nucleotides read TGTGCCAGCAGTTCACTAGCCCCACTCTCCTACAATGAGCAGTTCTTC.

CDR3 DNA: TGTGCCAGCAGCTTGAACGGCCCCACAGATACGCAGTATTTT. Protein sequence: CASSLNGPTDTQYF. This rearrangement joins TRBV13 to TRBJ2-3, with unresolved D. CDR3 length equals 14 residues. Germline V gene lookup returns CDR1 PRHDT and CDR2 FYEKMQ (reference sequence). V lost 3 bases to trimming and J lost 2 bases, with 9 bases between them. Drawing the rest from reference TRBV13 and TRBJ2-3, the complete variable domain is AAGVIQSPRHLIKEKRETATLKCYPIPRHDTVYWYQQGPGQDPQFLISFYEKMQSDKGSIPDRFSAQQFSDYHSELNMSSLELGDSALYFCASSLNGPTDTQYFGPGTRLTVL.

On this clone: One junction end does not reproduce the germline sequence, and a read error may be involved. The chain carries TRBV4-1 and TRBJ1-5; D unresolved. The CDR3 sequence is 13 residues long. Germline V lookup: CDR1 MGHRA, CDR2 YSYEKL. This CDR3 reads CASSPEKNRPQHF. Written as DNA, the CDR3 is TGCGCCAGCAGCCCAGAGAAGAATCGGCCCCAGCATTTT.

The chain uses TRBV6-4 and TRBJ2-3; 8 nucleotides agree with TRBD2. The CDR3 sequence is 18 residues long. In germline, CDR1 is MRHNA, CDR2 SNTAGT. The V gene end was trimmed by 0 bases and the J gene end by 7 bases; junction bases not matched to a gene: 15. CDR3 nucleotides: TGTGCCAGCAGTGACTCGGGACTAGGTGGCGGCGGGGTTAATACGCAGTATTTT. This codes for CASSDSGLGGGGVNTQYF.

V gene TRBV10-3 combines with J gene TRBJ2-7, with 14 bases fitting TRBD2. CDR3 length equals 13 residues. CDR1 is ENHRY, CDR2 SYGVKD, per germline. V lost 9 bases and J lost 3; bases outside the gene matches: 1. CDR3 sequence reads: CAIGTSGSYEQYF. DNA of the CDR3: TGTGCCATAGGGACTAGCGGGAGCTACGAGCAGTACTTC.

The chain links TRBV4-1 to TRBJ1-2; D is uncertain. V was clipped by 0 bases and J by 4 bases, with 12 bases between them. CDR1 is MGHRA and CDR2 is YSYEKL in the germline V gene. CDR3 size: 15 residues. The CDR3 region is CASSQDELVGYGYTF. The DNA of the CDR3 is TGCGCCAGCAGCCAAGATGAGTTGGTGGGCTATGGCTACACCTTC.

This chain uses TRBV7-9 with TRBJ2-2; 8 nucleotides match TRBD1. The germline V gene encodes CDR1 SEHNR and CDR2 FQNEAQ (reference sequence). The CDR3 is 16 residues long. V dropped 4 bases and J dropped 1; count of bases not matched to a gene: 5. CDR3 residues: CASSYGTGVNTGELFF. CDR3 DNA: TGTGCCAGCAGCTACGGGACAGGCGTGAACACCGGGGAGCTGTTTTTT.

The chain couples TRBV6-5 to TRBJ1-1; the D gene is possibly TRBD1 (5 bases). The ends were cut back, 2 bases at V and 5 bases at J, with 12 bases in the middle. This CDR3 is built from 14 residues. CDR1 and CDR2 (germline): MNHEY, SVGAGI. The CDR3 bases are TGTGCCAGCAGTTACATCACCGGGGGGACTGAAGCTTTCTTT. Its protein is CASSYITGGTEAFF.

The CDR3 sequence is CASSLDRGGGGYTF. Written as DNA, the CDR3 is TGCGCCAGCAGCTTGGATCGTGGGGGTGGTGGCTACACCTTC. This chain connects TRBV5-1 to TRBJ1-2, with a possible D match to TRBD1 (5 bases). This CDR3 has 14 amino acids. The V gene lost 0 bases and the J gene lost 7 bases, with 13 bases spanning the gap. CDR1 is SGHRS and CDR2 is YFSETQ in the germline V gene.

This chain joins TRBV28 and TRBJ2-1, with D maybe TRBD1 (6 bases). The CDR3 consists of 15 residues. The germline gives CDR1 MDHEN, CDR2 SYDVKM. The V and J ends lost 5 bases and 3 bases respectively, with 14 bases between them. The DNA for the CDR3 is TGTGCCAGCAGTCCCCAGGACAGCCGCTACAATGAGCAGTTCTTC. Translated: CASSPQDSRYNEQFF.

Regarding this clone: The sample carries other DNA sequences with the same CDR3. This chain connects TRBV25-1 to TRBJ1-5; no reliable D call. Germline loops: CDR1 MGHDK, CDR2 SYGVNS. V was shortened by 4 bases and J by 6 bases, with 7 bases between the two germline ends. The CDR3 length is 12 residues. As DNA, the CDR3 is TGTGCCAGCAGTGTCGGAGTTCAGCCCCAGCATTTT. Amino acids: CASSVGVQPQHF. The entire variable domain, with the rest obtained from reference TRBV25-1 and TRBJ1-5, is as follows: EADIYQTPRYLVIGTGKKITLECSQTMGHDKMYWYQQDPGMELHLIHYSYGVNSTEKGDLSSESTVSRIRTEHFPLTLESARPSHTSQYLCASSVGVQPQHFGDGTRLSIL.

The chain couples TRBV7-3 to TRBJ2-1, with 11 nucleotides matching TRBD2. The CDR3 extends over 16 amino acids. J lost 5 bases, V lost 5 bases, and 8 bases had no gene match. CDR1 is SGHTA and CDR2 is FQGTGA in the germline V gene. CDR3 bases: TGTGCCAGCAGCGTCACTAGCGGGAGAGAGGACAATGAGCAGTTCTTC. Protein product: CASSVTSGREDNEQFF.

V is TRBV2 and J is TRBJ2-5; 7 nucleotides match TRBD2. The CDR3 consists of 13 residues. The trim removed 6 bases at V and 3 bases at J, leaving 4 bases unmatched. From germline, CDR1 is SNHLY and CDR2 FYNNEI. In DNA form, the CDR3 reads TGTGCCAGCAGCGCTAGCGGCGAAGAGACCCAGTACTTC. It encodes CASSASGEETQYF.

The chain combines TRBV5-1 with TRBJ2-1; 8 positions match TRBD2. V shed 3 bases, J shed 4 bases, and the junction held 9 bases outside the gene matches. The CDR3 loop spans 16 amino acids. CDR1 is SGHRS and CDR2 is YFSETQ in the germline V gene. Written as DNA, the CDR3 is TGCGCCAGCAGCTGGCAAACTAGCGGCCCTTACAATGAGCAGTTCTTC. It specifies CASSWQTSGPYNEQFF. The variable domain in full, completed from reference TRBV5-1 and TRBJ2-1, reads KAGVTQTPRYLIKTRGQQVTLSCSPISGHRSVSWYQQTPGQGLQFLFEYFSETQRNKGNFPGRFSGRQFSNSRSEMNVSTLELGDSALYLCASSWQTSGPYNEQFFGPGTRLTVL.

This clone appeared a few times. The chain links TRBV5-1 to TRBJ2-3; TRBD2 matches at 7 bases. Germline values: CDR1 SGHRS, CDR2 YFSETQ. The CDR3 spans 15 residues. The V and J ends lost 2 bases and 1 base, in that order; junction bases with no gene match: 4. For the CDR3, the DNA is TGCGCCAGCAGCTTCGGGGCGGGAGGCACAGATACGCAGTATTTT. Its protein is CASSFGAGGTDTQYF.

V gene TRBV5-6 combines with J gene TRBJ2-7, with no clear D. Germline CDR1 and CDR2: SGHDT and YYEEEE. Trimming cost V 4 bases and J 1 base, with 15 bases left between them. This CDR3 is built from 15 residues. CDR3 in amino acids: CASSRAPDGSYEQYF. As DNA, the CDR3 is TGTGCCAGCAGCCGCGCCCCGGACGGATCCTACGAGCAGTACTTC.

The chain recombines TRBV5-1 with TRBJ1-2, with a weak D call TRBD1 (6 bases). Per the germline V gene, CDR1 is SGHRS and CDR2 is YFSETQ. The V and J ends lost 4 bases and 5 bases respectively, with 12 bases between them. The CDR3 consists of 13 residues. The CDR3 sequence is CASSPGRGYGYTF. CDR3 bases: TGCGCCAGCAGCCCCGGCAGGGGTTATGGCTACACCTTC.

This chain links TRBV9 with TRBJ2-7; D is unresolved. CDR1 and CDR2 from the germline V gene are SGDLS and YYNGEE. This CDR3 is built from 14 residues. V was clipped by 0 bases and J by 2 bases, with 9 bases between them. This CDR3 is CASSVDASPYEQYF. CDR3 coding DNA: TGTGCCAGCAGCGTAGACGCCTCACCCTACGAGCAGTACTTC. Combining the CDR3 with reference TRBV9 and TRBJ2-7 gives the whole variable domain DSGVTQTPKHLITATGQRVTLRCSPRSGDLSVYWYQQSLDQGLQFLIQYYNGEERAKGNILERFSAQQFPDLHSELNLSSLELGDSALYFCASSVDASPYEQYFGPGTRLTVT.

V usage is TRBV15 and J usage is TRBJ1-4, with D tentatively TRBD1 (6 bases). Germline V gene lookup returns CDR1 LNHNV and CDR2 YYDKDF (reference sequence). CDR3 length: 14 residues. Between the trimmed V and J ends, which lost 5 bases and 8 bases, there was a span of 15 bases. In DNA, the CDR3 is TGTGCCACCAGCGGTGGCAGGGGAGGCGAAAAACTGTTTTTT. Its translation is CATSGGRGGEKLFF.

In regard to this clone: Distinct nucleotide sequences in the sample also encode this CDR3. The V gene is TRBV19, the J gene TRBJ2-7; D is perhaps TRBD1 (6 bases). V was trimmed by 4 bases and J by 4 bases, leaving 8 bases between them. The CDR3 contains 12 residues. CDR1 is LNHDA, CDR2 SQIVND, per germline (reference sequence). CDR3 in DNA: TGTGCCAGTAGTAGCAGGGGTTACGAGCAGTACTTC. This codes for CASSSRGYEQYF.

This chain uses TRBV19 with TRBJ2-7; tentatively, D is TRBD2 (5 bases). The V end was cut by 3 bases, the J end by 2 bases, with 11 bases between. The CDR3 is made up of 14 amino acids. From germline, CDR1 is LNHDA and CDR2 SQIVND (reference sequence). CDR3 DNA sequence: TGTGCCAGTAGTATTTATACGGAGGCCTACGAGCAGTACTTC. Translating it yields CASSIYTEAYEQYF.